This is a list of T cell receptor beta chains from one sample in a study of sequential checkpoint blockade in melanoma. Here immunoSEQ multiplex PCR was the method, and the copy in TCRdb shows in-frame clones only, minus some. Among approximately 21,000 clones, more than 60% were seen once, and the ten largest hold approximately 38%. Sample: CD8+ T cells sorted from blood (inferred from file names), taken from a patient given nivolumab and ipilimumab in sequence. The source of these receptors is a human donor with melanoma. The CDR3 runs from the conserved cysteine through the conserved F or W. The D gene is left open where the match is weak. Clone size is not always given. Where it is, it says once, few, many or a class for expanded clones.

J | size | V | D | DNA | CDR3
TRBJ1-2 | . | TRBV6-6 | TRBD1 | TGTGCCAGCAGTTTTGACAGGGCTAACTATGGCTACACCTTC | CASSFDRANYGYTF
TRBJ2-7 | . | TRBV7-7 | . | TGTGCTAGCAGCTTAGGTCTTAACTACGAGCAGTACTTC | CASSLGLNYEQYF
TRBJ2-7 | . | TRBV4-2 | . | TGTGCCAGCAGCCAAAACGCTGGCGGGGTAACCTACGAGCAGTACTTC | CASSQNAGGVTYEQYF
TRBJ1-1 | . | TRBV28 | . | TGTGCCAGCAGTTTAGGACCGGGACATTTATTTCCTACGCCCACTGAAGCTTTCTTT | CASSLGPGHLFPTPTEAFF
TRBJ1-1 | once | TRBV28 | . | TGTGCCAGCAGTTTGTTGGCCAGGGGAGAGGTTACTGAAGCTTTCTTT | CASSLLARGEVTEAFF
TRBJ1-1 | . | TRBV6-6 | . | TGTGCCAGCAGTTATACCGGGACTCAAGCTTTCTTT | CASSYTGTQAFF
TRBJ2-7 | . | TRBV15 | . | TGTGCCACCAGCAGAACGACACGGAGGGACGAGCAGTACTTC | CATSRTTRRDEQYF
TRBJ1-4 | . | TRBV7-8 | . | TGTGCCAGCAGCTCGTTGACGGGATCAAATGAAAAACTGTTTTTT | CASSSLTGSNEKLFF
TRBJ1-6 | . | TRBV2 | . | TGTGCCAGCGGATCCCTTACCACCGGGGGCCTCCACTTT | CASGSLTTGGLHF
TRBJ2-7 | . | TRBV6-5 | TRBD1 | TGTGCCAGCAGTCTGACAGGGTTTCCCCACGAGCAGTACTTC | CASSLTGFPHEQYF
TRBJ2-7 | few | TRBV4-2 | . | TGTGCCAGCAGCACAGGGTACGAGCAGTACTTC | CASSTGYEQYF
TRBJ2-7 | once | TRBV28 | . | TGTGCCAGCAGTTCAACAGGGTACAACTACGAGCAGTACTTC | CASSSTGYNYEQYF
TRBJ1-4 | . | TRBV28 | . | TGTGCCAGCAGTTCAGGGATTAATGAAAAACTGTTTTTT | CASSSGINEKLFF
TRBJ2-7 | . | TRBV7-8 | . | TGTGCCAGCAGAGACAGTGCTGCCTACGAGCAGTACTTC | CASRDSAAYEQYF
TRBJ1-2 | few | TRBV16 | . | TGTGCCAGCAGCCAATTCGTAAAGGGAGAGAACTATGGCTACACCTTC | CASSQFVKGENYGYTF
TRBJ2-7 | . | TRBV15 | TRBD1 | TGTGCCACCAGGGGACAGGGGTACGAGCAGTACTTC | CATRGQGYEQYF
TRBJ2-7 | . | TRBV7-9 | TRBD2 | TGTGCCAGCAGCTTAGCGGTAGCGGGGGTCGACGAGCAGTACTTC | CASSLAVAGVDEQYF
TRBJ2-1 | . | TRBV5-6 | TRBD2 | TGTGCCAGCAGCTTGGCGGGGGGTTGGGGTCGCGACAATGAGCAGTTCTTC | CASSLAGGWGRDNEQFF
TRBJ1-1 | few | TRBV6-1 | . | TGTGCCAGCTCCCGAAGGGGGATGGTCACTGAAGCTTTCTTT | CASSRRGMVTEAFF
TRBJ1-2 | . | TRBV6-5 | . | TGTGCCAGCAGTTTCGGGGGGAATGGCTACACCTTC | CASSFGGNGYTF
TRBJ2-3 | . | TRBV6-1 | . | TGTGCCAGCAGTGGTGGAGGGAGCACAGATACGCAGTATTTT | CASSGGGSTDTQYF
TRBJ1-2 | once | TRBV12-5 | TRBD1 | TGTGCTAGTGGTTTGGCTGCGGGACAGGGGGACGATAACTATGGCTACACCTTC | CASGLAAGQGDDNYGYTF
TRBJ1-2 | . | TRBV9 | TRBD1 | TGTGCCAGCAGCGCCAACCGGGACAGGCCTCTGGGTGGCTACACCTTC | CASSANRDRPLGGYTF
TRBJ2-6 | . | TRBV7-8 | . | TGTGCCAGCAGCGTCGGGTCTGGGGCCAACGTCCTGACTTTC | CASSVGSGANVLTF
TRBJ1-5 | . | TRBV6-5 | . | TGTGCCAGCAGTTACAGGGCAGGGTCGAATCAGCCCCAGCATTTT | CASSYRAGSNQPQHF
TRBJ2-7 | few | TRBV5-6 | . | TGTGCCAGCAGCTTGGGTGTAGCGGCGGGGGAGCAGTACTTC | CASSLGVAAGEQYF
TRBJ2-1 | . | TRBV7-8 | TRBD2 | TGTGCCAGCAGCTTAACGCTAGCGGGGGGGCCGGATGAGCAGTTCTTC | CASSLTLAGGPDEQFF
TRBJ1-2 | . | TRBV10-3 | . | TGTGCCATCAGTGAGTCGGTTGGCAGGGTGTATGGCTACACCTTC | CAISESVGRVYGYTF
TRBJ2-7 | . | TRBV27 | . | TGTGCCAGCAGCGATAAACTAGTTCCCGACGAGCAGTACTTC | CASSDKLVPDEQYF
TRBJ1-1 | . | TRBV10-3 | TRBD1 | TGTGCCATCAGTGGTGACAGGGGGCCAGGTGAAGCTTTCTTT | CAISGDRGPGEAFF
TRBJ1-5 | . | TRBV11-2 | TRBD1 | TGTGCCAGCAGCTTCGGGACAGGCAATCAGCCCCAGCATTTT | CASSFGTGNQPQHF
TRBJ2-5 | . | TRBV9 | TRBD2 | TGTGCCAGCAGCCCACGTGGGGTAGCGGGAGGGGAAGAGACCCAGTACTTC | CASSPRGVAGGEETQYF
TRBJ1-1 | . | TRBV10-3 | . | TGTGCCATCAGTGAGTCCGGGGGAGGGAACACTGAAGCTTTCTTT | CAISESGGGNTEAFF
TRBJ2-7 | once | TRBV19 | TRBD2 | TGTGCCAGTAGTATGGGGCTAGCGGGAGCCCGCTACGAGCAGTACTTC | CASSMGLAGARYEQYF
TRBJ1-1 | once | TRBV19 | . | TGTGCCAGTTCTTTCGCAGGTTACACTGAAGCTTTCTTT | CASSFAGYTEAFF
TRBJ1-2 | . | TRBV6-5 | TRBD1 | TGTGCCAGCAGTTGGGGACAGGGGAGGTATGGCTACACCTTC | CASSWGQGRYGYTF
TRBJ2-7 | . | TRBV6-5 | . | TGTGCCAGCAGTGGCACCAACGAGCAGTACTTC | CASSGTNEQYF
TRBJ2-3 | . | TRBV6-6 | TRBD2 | TGTGCCAGCAGCCCCAGCAGCGGGAGGGCCAAAGATACGCAGTATTTT | CASSPSSGRAKDTQYF
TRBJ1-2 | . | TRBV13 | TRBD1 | TGTGCCAGCAGCGAGACAGGGGGCGCGAACTATGGCTACACCTTC | CASSETGGANYGYTF
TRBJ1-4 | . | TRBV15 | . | TGTGCCACCAGCGGGGGGAACCGAGCAACTAATGAAAAACTGTTTTTT | CATSGGNRATNEKLFF
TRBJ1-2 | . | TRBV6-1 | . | TGTGCCAGCAGTGAAACTAGGGAGGTTCGGGATGGCTACACCTTC | CASSETREVRDGYTF
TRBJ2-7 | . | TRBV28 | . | TGTGCCAGCAGTTTACGGGGAATAGTCCACGAGCAGTACTTC | CASSLRGIVHEQYF
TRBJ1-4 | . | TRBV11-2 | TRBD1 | TGTGCCAGCAGCGCACCGGGACAGTTTAATGAAAAACTGTTTTTT | CASSAPGQFNEKLFF
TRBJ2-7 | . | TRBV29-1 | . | TGCAGCGTTGCTGGCGGGATCTCCTACGAGCAGTACTTC | CSVAGGISYEQYF
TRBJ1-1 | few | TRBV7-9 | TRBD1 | TGTGCCAGCAGCTCAAGGGACAGATTCGTGGAAGCTTTCTTT | CASSSRDRFVEAFF
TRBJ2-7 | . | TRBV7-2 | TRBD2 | TGTGCCAGCAGCTTGAGTTTAGCGGGAGGGCCCCACGAGCAGTACTTC | CASSLSLAGGPHEQYF
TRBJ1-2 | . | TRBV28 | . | TGTGCCAGCAGTTTACGGGTTAACTATGGCTACACCTTC | CASSLRVNYGYTF
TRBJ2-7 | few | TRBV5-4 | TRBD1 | TGTGCCAGCAGCTGGGGGACAGGGACCCACGAGCAGTACTTC | CASSWGTGTHEQYF
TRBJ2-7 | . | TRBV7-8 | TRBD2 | TGTGCCAGCAGTTCTACTAGCGGAAGCTCCTACGAGCAGTACTTC | CASSSTSGSSYEQYF
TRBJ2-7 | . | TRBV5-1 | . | TGCGCCAGCAGCCCTTGGGGGGACCTCGAGGAGCAGTACTTC | CASSPWGDLEEQYF
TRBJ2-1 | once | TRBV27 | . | TGTGCCAGCAGTCCAAACTTAGCGACACCTCCCTACAATGAGCAGTTCTTC | CASSPNLATPPYNEQFF
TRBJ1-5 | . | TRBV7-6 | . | TGTGCCAGCAGCTTAGGCCAGTCAGATCAGCCCCAGCATTTT | CASSLGQSDQPQHF
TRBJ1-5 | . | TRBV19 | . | TGTGCCAGTAGTATAGATCGAGGCAGTTACCAGCCCCAGCATTTT | CASSIDRGSYQPQHF
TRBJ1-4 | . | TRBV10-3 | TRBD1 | TGTGCCATCAGTGTCGGGACAGGCAATAATGAAAAACTGTTTTTT | CAISVGTGNNEKLFF
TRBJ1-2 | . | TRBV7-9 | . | TGTGCCAGCAGCTTAGATGGGGAGGTGAATGGCTACACCTTC | CASSLDGEVNGYTF
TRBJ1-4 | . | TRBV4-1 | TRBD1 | TGCGCCAGCAGCCGGGACAGGGGTAATGAAAAACTGTTTTTT | CASSRDRGNEKLFF
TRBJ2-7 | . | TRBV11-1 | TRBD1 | TGTGCCAGCAGCTTAGAAGGGGGACAGGCAACCTACGAGCAGTACTTC | CASSLEGGQATYEQYF
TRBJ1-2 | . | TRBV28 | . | TGTGCCAGCAGTTCCCAGGGGGGCTACACCTTC | CASSSQGGYTF
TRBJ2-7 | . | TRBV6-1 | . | TGTGCCAGCAGTGCCCTACCCTCAATCTCCTACGAGCAGTACTTC | CASSALPSISYEQYF